These 29 T cell receptor beta chains share one sample of origin, sequenced in a study of blood T cell repertoires in COVID-19. Profiled with immunoSEQ multiplex PCR; TCRdb holds only in-frame clones, not every one. The sample shows fewer than 200,000 clones, less than 90% of them seen only once. The specimen was peripheral blood. The receptors stem from a woman in her 70s with COVID-19, enrolled during active disease.

This chain joins TRBV7-3 and TRBJ2-2; maybe TRBD2 (5 bases). There are 17 residues in the CDR3. V lost 2 bases, J lost 5 bases, and 18 bases lay in between. CDR1 is SGHTA and CDR2 is FQGTGA in the germline V gene. CDR3 amino acids: CASSLDDRGRRTGELFF. CDR3 sequence (DNA): TGTGCCAGCAGCTTAGATGACCGGGGAAGGAGGACCGGGGAGCTGTTTTTT.

The chain links TRBV19 to TRBJ2-1, with TRBD2 matching over 8 bases. With 3 bases clipped from V and 6 bases from J, the junction kept 10 bases outside the gene matches. Germline V gene data show CDR1 as LNHDA and CDR2 as SQIVND (reference sequence). The CDR3 length is 16 residues. For the CDR3, the DNA is TGTGCCAGTAGTATTGGGGGACTAGGGGTAAGCAATGAGCAGTTCTTC. This gives the protein CASSIGGLGVSNEQFF.

This clone came up once. V is TRBV15 and J is TRBJ1-1, with a tentative D call TRBD1 (6 bases). Germline V CDR1 and CDR2: LNHNV, YYDKDF (reference sequence). CDR3 size: 14 residues. Trimming took off 1 base at V and 3 bases at J, with 9 bases between the two ends. This CDR3 reads CATSRGDRYTEAFF. In nucleotides, the CDR3 is TGTGCCACCAGCAGAGGTGACAGGTACACTGAAGCTTTCTTT.

The rearrangement joins TRBV7-2 to TRBJ1-3; D not resolved. V gave up 3 bases and J gave up 0 bases, with 9 bases separating them. The germline CDR1 and CDR2 sequences are SGHTA and FQGNSA. The CDR3 contains 15 residues. The CDR3 DNA sequence: TGTGCCAGCAGCTTGAGAGGTTACTCTGGAAACACCATATATTTT. It translates to CASSLRGYSGNTIYF.

The chain recombines TRBV19 with TRBJ2-6, with D possibly TRBD1 on 5 matching bases. V was pared by 3 bases and J by 2 bases, with 8 bases between. Germline loops: CDR1 LNHDA, CDR2 SQIVND (reference sequence). The CDR3 length is 15 residues. Here the CDR3 reads CASSIQGPGANVLTF. CDR3 coding DNA: TGTGCCAGTAGTATCCAGGGTCCTGGGGCCAACGTCCTGACTTTC.

The chain couples TRBV18 to TRBJ2-1; a weak D match, TRBD2 (5 bases). There are 18 residues in the CDR3. In germline, CDR1 is KGHSH, CDR2 LQKENI. Trimming pared 3 bases from V and 5 bases from J, leaving 23 bases between. Here the CDR3 reads CASSPFSVTAGTNNEQFF. The CDR3 nucleotides are TGTGCCAGCTCACCTTTTTCCGTTACCGCGGGCACCAACAATGAGCAGTTCTTC.

The chain recombines TRBV5-4 with TRBJ2-5; 7 nucleotides line up with TRBD1. Germline V gene lookup returns CDR1 SGHNT and CDR2 YYREEE (reference sequence). The CDR3 extends over 14 amino acids. After removal of 0 bases from V and 5 bases from J, the junction contained 4 bases not matched to a gene. In DNA, the CDR3 is TGTGCCAGCAGCTTGGGTGACAGGGTCGAGACCCAGTACTTC. Protein: CASSLGDRVETQYF.

The V gene is TRBV24-1, the J gene TRBJ2-1, with 14 bases matching TRBD2. J was trimmed by 5 bases and V by 1 base; bases with no gene match: 3. The CDR3 loop spans 17 amino acids. Per the germline V gene, CDR1 is KGHDR and CDR2 is SFDVKD. CDR3 in amino acids: CATSDFGTSGRNNEQFF. The CDR3 DNA is TGTGCCACCAGTGATTTTGGGACTAGCGGGAGAAACAATGAGCAGTTCTTC.

The rearrangement joins TRBV27 to TRBJ1-6, with D possibly matching TRBD1 (6 bases). Per germline, CDR1 MNHEY and CDR2 SMNVEV (reference sequence). The V gene lost 3 bases and the J gene lost 7 bases, with 13 bases spanning the gap. The CDR3 sequence is 15 residues long. CDR3 sequence: CASSFRQGWNSPLHF. Here the CDR3 DNA reads TGTGCCAGCAGTTTTAGGCAGGGGTGGAATTCACCCCTCCACTTT.

The chain has TRBV3-1 (or the pseudogene TRBV3-2) and TRBJ2-3, with D tentatively TRBD1 (6 bases). With 7 bases removed from V and 5 bases from J, the gap between germline ends came to 10 bases. The CDR3 has 12 amino acids. CDR1 and CDR2 from the germline V gene are LGHDT and YNNKEL (reference sequence). The CDR3 reads CASTRGIDTQYF. CDR3 DNA: TGTGCCAGCACCAGGGGAATAGATACGCAGTATTTT.

The chain carries TRBV11-2 and TRBJ2-2; D might be TRBD2 (6 bases). Trimming removed 1 base at V and 6 bases at J, with 6 bases between. Germline values: CDR1 SGHAT, CDR2 FQNNGV. CDR3 size: 13 residues. CDR3 sequence (DNA): TGTGCCAGCAGCTTAGCGGGAGCCGGGGAGCTGTTTTTT. Translated: CASSLAGAGELFF.

The rearrangement joins TRBV11-2 to TRBJ2-2; TRBD1 agrees at 9 bases. Trimming removed 8 bases from V and 5 bases from J; junction bases left unmatched: 3. Per the germline V gene, CDR1 is SGHAT and CDR2 is FQNNGV. This CDR3 is 13 amino acids long. CDR3 amino acids: CASLTGGTGELFF. The CDR3 DNA reads TGTGCCAGCCTGACAGGGGGTACCGGGGAGCTGTTTTTT.

The J gene is TRBJ1-1, the V gene TRBV7-2, with D possibly TRBD1 on 5 matching bases. Germline CDR1 and CDR2: SGHTA and FQGNSA. Trimming cost V 3 bases and J 0 bases, with 11 bases left between them. This CDR3 spans 15 amino acids. The CDR3 DNA is TGTGCCAGCAGCTTGCTCGACAGAATGAACACTGAAGCTTTCTTT. Translation gives CASSLLDRMNTEAFF. The full variable domain, its missing parts supplied by reference TRBV7-2 and TRBJ1-1, is GAGVSQSPSNKVTEKGKDVELRCDPISGHTALYWYRQSLGQGLEFLIYFQGNSAPDKSGLPSDRFSAERTGGSVSTLTIQRTQQEDSAVYLCASSLLDRMNTEAFFGQGTRLTVV.

The J gene is TRBJ2-3, the V gene TRBV3-1 (or the pseudogene TRBV3-2), with 7 bases aligning to TRBD2. The J segment lost 0 bases and the V segment lost 2 bases, leaving 11 bases of the junction unmatched. Germline CDR1 is LGHDT and CDR2 is YNNKEL (reference sequence). The CDR3 sequence is 18 residues long. The CDR3 DNA is TGTGCCAGCAGCCAAAGGCTCAGCGGGGCTGCTAGCACAGATACGCAGTATTTT. It specifies CASSQRLSGAASTDTQYF.

The CDR3 loop is CAISETEGPLGEQFF. The DNA of the CDR3 is TGTGCCATCAGTGAAACGGAGGGGCCTCTCGGTGAGCAGTTCTTC. The chain links TRBV10-3 to TRBJ2-1, with a tentative D call TRBD2 (6 bases). The CDR3 has 15 residues. The germline CDR1 and CDR2 sequences are ENHRY and SYGVKD. V dropped 3 bases and J dropped 9 bases, with 18 bases sitting between them.

This CDR3 is CASKAVISDQPQHF. In DNA, the CDR3 is TGTGCCAGCAAAGCAGTCATAAGCGATCAGCCCCAGCATTTT. This rearrangement joins TRBV27 to TRBJ1-5; D gene uncertain. The CDR3 loop spans 14 amino acids. Per the germline V gene, CDR1 is MNHEY and CDR2 is SMNVEV (reference sequence). V was shortened by 7 bases and J by 5 bases, with 15 bases between the two germline ends.

V is TRBV6-2 or TRBV6-3 and J is TRBJ2-6; 8 bases line up with TRBD1. The germline CDR1 and CDR2 sequences are MNHEY and SVGEGT. V lost 5 bases and J lost 0; bases outside the gene matches: 6. There are 17 residues in the CDR3. The CDR3 DNA reads TGTGCCAGCAGTAGAACAGGGGGAAGCTCTGGGGCCAACGTCCTGACTTTC. Protein sequence: CASSRTGGSSGANVLTF.

This clone showed up just a few times. This chain uses TRBV28 with TRBJ1-2; TRBD1 might be the D (6 bases). Germline V gene data show CDR1 as MDHEN and CDR2 as SYDVKM. Trimming pared 6 bases from V and 0 bases from J, leaving 11 bases between. This CDR3 contains 14 residues. In DNA, the CDR3 is TGTGCCAGCAGCCAAGGGGGTACTAACTATGGCTACACCTTC. Translated, it gives CASSQGGTNYGYTF.

This chain connects TRBV19 to TRBJ1-5; 8 bases are a match to TRBD1. This CDR3 spans 18 amino acids. Germline V gene lookup returns CDR1 LNHDA and CDR2 SQIVND (reference sequence). V lost 1 base and J lost 10; bases outside the gene matches: 18. The CDR3 protein is CASSIGDRPYSPVLPQHF. For the CDR3, the DNA is TGTGCCAGTAGTATAGGGGACAGGCCCTATTCGCCTGTCCTACCCCAGCATTTT.

The chain has TRBV6-2 or TRBV6-3 and TRBJ2-5; 7 bases match TRBD2. This CDR3 comprises 14 residues. Looked up from germline, CDR1 is MNHEY and CDR2 is SVGEGT. Trimming removed 4 bases from V and 4 bases from J; junction bases left unmatched: 6. The CDR3, as DNA: TGTGCCAGCAGTTCGCGGGGAGGGGCAGAGACCCAGTACTTC. Its protein product is CASSSRGGAETQYF.

This clone was detected once. The rearrangement links TRBV7-9 to TRBJ2-1, with 15 bases matching TRBD2. The V and J ends lost 4 bases and 13 bases, in that order; junction bases with no gene match: 14. CDR3 length: 17 residues. Germline V CDR1 and CDR2: SEHNR, FQNEAQ (reference sequence). In DNA form, the CDR3 reads TGTGCCAGCAGCTATCCCTCGGGACTAGCGGGAGGTACCAGTCAGTTCTTC. Residues: CASSYPSGLAGGTSQFF.

The chain joins TRBV5-1 to TRBJ1-4, with a possible D match to TRBD1 (6 bases). This CDR3 comprises 16 residues. Trimming removed 0 bases from V and 3 bases from J, with 12 bases in between. The germline V gene has CDR1 SGHRS and CDR2 YFSETQ. The CDR3 here is CASSLVGEGANEKLFF. The CDR3 DNA reads TGCGCCAGCAGCTTGGTCGGGGAGGGGGCTAATGAAAAACTGTTTTTT.

The rearrangement links TRBV19 to TRBJ2-5, with 7 bases matching TRBD2. Trimming took 9 bases from V and 1 from J; bases not matched to a gene: 5. Germline V gives CDR1 LNHDA, CDR2 SQIVND (reference sequence). The CDR3 covers 13 residues. The CDR3 region is CASRGRGQETQYF. As DNA, the CDR3 is TGTGCCAGCCGAGGGAGGGGCCAAGAGACCCAGTACTTC.

This clone was recorded a few times. DNA of the CDR3: TGTGCCAGCAGCCAACGGACAGGGGCGCGCACTGAAGCTTTCTTT. As protein: CASSQRTGARTEAFF. V usage is TRBV6-6 and J usage is TRBJ1-1; 9 bases agree with TRBD1. Germline V gene data show CDR1 as MNHNY and CDR2 as SVGAGI (reference sequence). After removal of 6 bases from V and 4 bases from J, the junction contained 9 bases not matched to a gene. The CDR3 contains 15 residues.

V is TRBV5-1 and J is TRBJ1-2; 10 bases fit TRBD1. After removal of 4 bases from V and 1 base from J, the junction contained 13 bases not matched to a gene. CDR1 and CDR2 (germline): SGHRS, YFSETQ. This CDR3 spans 18 amino acids. In DNA, the CDR3 is TGCGCCAGCAGCCACCCGGGACAGGGGATCGGGCTTAACTATGGCTACACCTTC. Its protein is CASSHPGQGIGLNYGYTF. The variable domain in full, with the rest retrieved from reference TRBV5-1 and TRBJ1-2, is KAGVTQTPRYLIKTRGQQVTLSCSPISGHRSVSWYQQTPGQGLQFLFEYFSETQRNKGNFPGRFSGRQFSNSRSEMNVSTLELGDSALYLCASSHPGQGIGLNYGYTFGSGTRLTVV.

This chain joins TRBV27 and TRBJ2-1; perhaps TRBD2 as D (5 bases). The CDR3 extends over 12 amino acids. Germline assignment: CDR1 MNHEY and CDR2 SMNVEV (reference sequence). The ends were cut back, 3 bases at V and 10 bases at J, with 10 bases in the middle. For the CDR3, the DNA is TGTGCCAGCAGTTTTCGAGGCGGGGAGCAGTTCTTC. Encoded protein: CASSFRGGEQFF.

The chain employs TRBV5-1 and TRBJ2-3, with 9 bases fitting TRBD1. Germline-derived CDR1 and CDR2 are SGHRS and YFSETQ. The CDR3 has 13 amino acids. The junction had 4 bases not matched to a gene; V was cut back by 2 bases and J by 9 bases. The CDR3 reads CASSFGTGLTQYF. CDR3 nucleotide sequence: TGCGCCAGCAGCTTCGGGACAGGGCTGACGCAGTATTTT.

This clone came up a few times. The CDR3 reads CASSDTARGRSGANVLTF. CDR3 nucleotide sequence: TGTGCCAGCAGCGACACGGCCAGGGGGAGGTCTGGGGCCAACGTCCTGACTTTC. This chain uses TRBV6-2 or TRBV6-3 with TRBJ2-6; tentatively, D is TRBD1 (7 bases). V was cut by 6 bases and J by 1 base, with 19 bases left in between. Germline assignment: CDR1 MNHEY and CDR2 SVGEGT. CDR3 length: 18 residues.

The CDR3 reads CASSLGLAGRLSYNEQFF. The CDR3 nucleotides are TGTGCCAGCAGCTTGGGACTAGCGGGACGGCTCTCCTACAATGAGCAGTTCTTC. V usage is TRBV11-2 and J usage is TRBJ2-1, with TRBD2 matching 13 bases. V shed 3 bases, J shed 0 bases, and the junction held 5 bases outside the gene matches. The germline V gene has CDR1 SGHAT and CDR2 FQNNGV. This CDR3 has 18 residues. The full variable domain, its missing parts supplied by reference TRBV11-2 and TRBJ2-1, is EAGVAQSPRYKIIEKRQSVAFWCNPISGHATLYWYQQILGQGPKLLIQFQNNGVVDDSQLPKDRFSAERLKGVDSTLKIQPAKLEDSAVYLCASSLGLAGRLSYNEQFFGPGTRLTVL.